Listed here are 13 T cell receptor beta chains from one sample, sequenced in a study of blood T cell repertoires in COVID-19. Measured with immunoSEQ multiplex PCR; TCRdb has only the in-frame clones, and not every one. Of 150,000 to 200,000 clones listed, 75% to 85% were seen once; the top ten hold 5.5% to 7%. Material: peripheral blood. These receptors were taken from a woman in her thirties or forties with COVID-19, enrolled during active disease.

About this clone: Other DNA sequences in the sample encode the same CDR3. The chain recombines TRBV5-1 with TRBJ2-7, with 10 bases identical to TRBD2. The CDR3 loop spans 15 amino acids. CDR1 and CDR2 from the germline V gene are SGHRS and YFSETQ. The V segment lost 4 bases and the J segment 2 bases; nucleotides outside the gene matches: 6. In nucleotides, the CDR3 is TGCGCCAGCAGCCTGACTAGCGGGCCACCCTACGAGCAGTACTTC. Amino acids: CASSLTSGPPYEQYF.

The chain recombines TRBV5-6 with TRBJ1-3; the D gene is possibly TRBD1 (5 bases). The V end lost 4 bases, the J end lost 1 base, and 15 bases lay between the germline ends. CDR3 length: 16 amino acids. Germline CDR1 and CDR2: SGHDT and YYEEEE. CDR3 loop: CASSMDTAASGNTIYF. CDR3 nucleotide sequence: TGTGCCAGCAGCATGGACACAGCTGCTTCTGGAAACACCATATATTTT.

The chain combines TRBV5-4 with TRBJ1-2; no definite D call. Germline V gene data show CDR1 as SGHNT and CDR2 as YYREEE (reference sequence). The V end was cut by 4 bases, the J end by 4 bases, with 20 bases between. The CDR3 totals 16 residues. Here the CDR3 DNA reads TGTGCCAGCAGCAGCGAAGGAGATCTTCACCTCTATGGCTACACCTTC. Translated: CASSSEGDLHLYGYTF.

This clone turned up a few times. The gene calls are TRBV3-1 (or the pseudogene TRBV3-2) and TRBJ1-6, with 7 bases identical to TRBD1. Trimming removed 4 bases from V and 6 bases from J; junction bases left unmatched: 6. Germline CDR1 is LGHDT and CDR2 is YNNKEL (reference sequence). There are 15 residues in the CDR3. CDR3 sequence reads: CASSPEGTANSPLHF. CDR3 bases: TGTGCCAGCAGCCCCGAAGGGACAGCTAATTCACCCCTCCACTTT.

V is TRBV2 and J is TRBJ1-5; TRBD1 matches at 8 bases. J lost 7 bases, V lost 2 bases, and 7 bases had no gene match. The CDR3 has 15 amino acids. The V gene's germline CDR1 is SNHLY and CDR2 FYNNEI. CDR3 nucleotide sequence: TGTGCCAGCAGTGAAACAGTGCAGGGGGCACAGCCCCAGCATTTT. Encoded protein: CASSETVQGAQPQHF.

The rearrangement links TRBV7-9 to TRBJ1-2; TRBD1 aligns across 8 bases. Trimming cost V 0 bases and J 0 bases; bases outside gene matches: 12. CDR1 is SEHNR, CDR2 FQNEAQ, per germline (reference sequence). The CDR3 is 19 amino acids. DNA for the CDR3: TGTGCCAGCAGCTTAGCGTGGACAGGGCCTACAGGAGCTAACTATGGCTACACCTTC. Residues: CASSLAWTGPTGANYGYTF.

The V and J genes are TRBV12-3 or TRBV12-4 and TRBJ1-5, with D maybe TRBD1 (5 bases). The CDR3 has 12 residues. The V end lost 3 bases, the J end lost 9 bases, and 9 bases lay between the germline ends. DNA of the CDR3: TGTGCCAGCAGTTTTACAGGTCCGCCCCAGCATTTT. Translating gives CASSFTGPPQHF.

The genes are TRBV5-5 and TRBJ2-1, with TRBD1 matching over 9 bases. The CDR3 is 14 residues long. The germline V gene has CDR1 SGHKS and CDR2 YYEKEE (reference sequence). V was pared by 6 bases and J by 4 bases, with 5 bases of the junction left unmatched. In DNA form, the CDR3 reads TGTGCCAGCACCCTGGGACAGGGATACAATGAGCAGTTCTTC. It translates to CASTLGQGYNEQFF.

The chain combines TRBV5-1 with TRBJ1-3, with 7 bases identical to TRBD1. This CDR3 is built from 14 residues. J gave up 3 bases and V 3 bases, and 3 bases lay outside the gene matches. Per germline, CDR1 SGHRS and CDR2 YFSETQ. Written as DNA, the CDR3 is TGCGCCAGCAGCTCGACAGGGAGTGGAAACACCATATATTTT. This sequence encodes CASSSTGSGNTIYF.

This chain links TRBV2 with TRBJ1-1; D possibly corresponds to TRBD1 (5 bases). CDR1 and CDR2 from the germline V gene are SNHLY and FYNNEI. The CDR3 is made up of 13 amino acids. V dropped 7 bases and J dropped 5 bases, with 14 bases sitting between them. In DNA form, the CDR3 reads TGTGCCAGCACTCCCTTTGGGGGGACTGAAGCTTTCTTT. Protein sequence: CASTPFGGTEAFF. The whole variable domain, filled in from reference TRBV2 and TRBJ1-1, reads EPEVTQTPSHQVTQMGQEVILRCVPISNHLYFYWYRQILGQKVEFLVSFYNNEISEKSEIFDDQFSVERPDGSNFTLKIRSTKLEDSAMYFCASTPFGGTEAFFGQGTRLTVV.

The chain uses TRBV5-1 and TRBJ2-5; TRBD2 aligns across 7 bases. The J segment lost 3 bases and the V segment lost 4 bases, leaving 9 bases of the junction unmatched. Germline assignment: CDR1 SGHRS and CDR2 YFSETQ. The CDR3 sequence is 15 residues long. The CDR3 spells CASSRAGLTEETQYF. The CDR3 DNA reads as TGCGCCAGCAGCAGAGCGGGACTCACCGAAGAGACCCAGTACTTC.

J is TRBJ1-3 and V is TRBV3-1 (or the pseudogene TRBV3-2), with 7 positions matching TRBD1. This CDR3 has 15 residues. Trimming cost V 3 bases and J 1 base; bases outside gene matches: 3. The germline V gene encodes CDR1 LGHDT and CDR2 YNNKEL (reference sequence). The CDR3 sequence is CASSQMTGSGNTIYF. CDR3 bases: TGTGCCAGCAGCCAGATGACAGGGTCTGGAAACACCATATATTTT.

This rearrangement joins TRBV6-5 to TRBJ1-3; TRBD1 is a possible D gene (5 bases). The CDR3 is 14 amino acids. The germline V and J ends were trimmed by 6 bases and 0 bases, with 9 bases remaining between them. CDR1 is MNHEY, CDR2 SVGAGI, per germline. In DNA, the CDR3 is TGTGCCAGCAGGTACGGACACTCTGGAAACACCATATATTTT. Translating it yields CASRYGHSGNTIYF.